Below, 22 T cell receptor beta chains from the same sample are listed, as sequenced in a study of T cells in Graves' hyperthyroidism and ophthalmopathy. What was amplified from RNA transcripts were TCR beta CDR3 regions. The study used the HTBI primer set for a first-round RT-PCR of the TCR CDR3. TCRdb reprocessed the multiplex PCR reads via MiXCR and lists one record per CDR3 protein. The sample shows about 410,000 distinct CDR3 sequences, approximately 15% of them seen only once. Sequenced: blood. These receptors originate from a young man with Graves' ophthalmopathy.

This clonotype was seen many times. This chain joins TRBV20-1 and TRBJ2-3, with D hard to call. Germline values: CDR1 DFQATT, CDR2 SNEGSKA (reference sequence). The CDR3 consists of 14 residues. Trimming took 0 bases from V and 0 from J, leaving 7 bases between them. CDR3 DNA: TGCAGTGCTAGAGACTACAGTAGCACAGATACGCAGTATTTT. This translates into CSARDYSSTDTQYF.

This clonotype was counted ten times or more. The chain has TRBV6-1 and TRBJ2-5; TRBD2 matches at 7 bases. The length of the CDR3 is 16 residues. CDR1 and CDR2 (germline): MNHNS, SASEGT. The V gene end was trimmed by 5 bases and the J gene end by 2 bases; junction bases not matched to a gene: 11. The CDR3: CASSLNPGLLQETQYF. For the CDR3, the DNA is TGTGCCAGCAGTCTCAACCCGGGACTACTACAAGAGACCCAGTACTTC.

This chain uses TRBV15 with TRBJ1-1; D is possibly TRBD1 (6 bases). Germline lookup yields CDR1 LNHNV and CDR2 YYDKDF (reference sequence). V was cut by 0 bases and J by 4 bases, with 12 bases left in between. CDR3 size: 15 residues. CDR3 bases: TGTGCCACCAGCAGAGATGTCGGGGGCGGCACTGAAGCTTTCTTT. It encodes CATSRDVGGGTEAFF.

The gene calls are TRBV9 and TRBJ2-2; TRBD2 agrees at 11 bases. CDR3 length: 15 amino acids. J gave up 7 bases and V 8 bases, and 10 bases lay outside the gene matches. CDR1 SGDLS and CDR2 YYNGEE come from the germline V gene. CDR3 residues: CASTGTSGWGGELFF. DNA for the CDR3: TGTGCCAGTACCGGGACTAGCGGATGGGGCGGGGAGCTGTTTTTT.

This clonotype was seen repeatedly, ten times or more. The rearrangement links TRBV6-4 to TRBJ1-2, with D hard to call. V was shortened by 2 bases and J by 7 bases, with 11 bases between the two germline ends. The CDR3 is 13 residues long. Looked up from germline, CDR1 is MRHNA and CDR2 is SNTAGT. In DNA, the CDR3 is TGTGCCAGCAGTGACCCGAGGACCCGTGGCTACACCTTC. The encoded protein is CASSDPRTRGYTF.

There are many counts of this clonotype. This sequence joins TRBV11-2 and TRBJ2-1, with D perhaps matching TRBD1 (5 bases). CDR1 is SGHAT and CDR2 is FQNNGV in the germline V gene. The V gene lost 8 bases and the J gene lost 5 bases, with 16 bases spanning the gap. This CDR3 comprises 14 residues. This chain's CDR3 is CASRVQTANNEQFF. The CDR3 bases are TGTGCCAGCCGAGTCCAGACAGCGAACAATGAGCAGTTCTTC.

In DNA form, the CDR3 reads TGTGCCAGCAGCTTTGGACTAGCGGAAGTAGAGACCCAGTACTTC. Translating gives CASSFGLAEVETQYF. The chain couples TRBV7-3 to TRBJ2-5; 10 positions match TRBD2. Germline CDR1 SGHTA, CDR2 FQGTGA. The CDR3 runs to 15 residues. Trimming removed 3 bases from V and 4 bases from J; junction bases left unmatched: 5.

This clonotype was observed many times. J is TRBJ2-3 and V is TRBV6-1; D may be TRBD2 (6 bases). CDR1 and CDR2 from the germline V gene are MNHNS and SASEGT. CDR3 length: 18 amino acids. With 5 bases removed from V and 2 bases from J, the gap between germline ends came to 23 bases. The CDR3 spells CASSYVVGGPADTDTQYF. DNA for the CDR3: TGTGCCAGCAGTTACGTCGTGGGGGGACCGGCAGACACAGATACGCAGTATTTT.

The V call is TRBV19, the J call TRBJ1-1; possible D gene TRBD1, 5 bases. Trimming left V 5 bases short and J 8 bases short, with 12 bases between. The CDR3 loop spans 12 amino acids. Germline loops: CDR1 LNHDA, CDR2 SQIVND (reference sequence). The CDR3: CASSLGEREAFF. In nucleotides, the CDR3 is TGTGCCAGTAGTTTGGGGGAGAGAGAAGCTTTCTTT.

The sample holds a few counts of this clonotype. This chain connects TRBV5-5 to TRBJ1-1; D not certain. V was cut by 4 bases and J by 1 base, with 14 bases left in between. The CDR3 runs 15 residues. Germline CDR1 SGHKS, CDR2 YYEKEE (reference sequence). The CDR3 DNA is TGTGCCAGCAGCGGTCTACAGCACAAGAACACTGAAGCTTTCTTT. This encodes CASSGLQHKNTEAFF.

This clonotype has just a few counts. V is TRBV10-3 and J is TRBJ2-5; the match to TRBD1 covers 8 bases. This CDR3 has 14 residues. After removal of 7 bases from V and 1 base from J, the junction contained 5 bases not matched to a gene. Germline CDR1 is ENHRY and CDR2 is SYGVKD. The CDR3: CAITEGTGQETQYF. The CDR3 DNA reads TGTGCCATCACTGAAGGGACAGGCCAAGAGACCCAGTACTTC.

This clonotype was found many times. This chain connects TRBV15 to TRBJ1-2; D possibly corresponds to TRBD1 (6 bases). This CDR3 has 14 amino acids. Per the germline V gene, CDR1 is LNHNV and CDR2 is YYDKDF (reference sequence). The V end was cut by 3 bases, the J end by 7 bases, with 15 bases between. CDR3 loop: CATSSHQGQGGYTF. The CDR3 DNA is TGTGCCACCAGCAGTCATCAGGGGCAGGGTGGCTACACCTTC.

This clonotype was seen a few times. J is TRBJ2-2 and V is TRBV5-1, with TRBD2 identical over 14 bases. Germline CDR1 and CDR2: SGHRS and YFSETQ. The length of the CDR3 is 19 residues. Trimming cost V 3 bases and J 7 bases; bases outside gene matches: 14. CDR3 sequence reads: CASSWLGTSGSPENGELFF. Here the CDR3 DNA reads TGCGCCAGCAGCTGGCTCGGGACTAGCGGGAGCCCGGAAAACGGGGAGCTGTTTTTT. The full variable domain, rest sourced from reference TRBV5-1 and TRBJ2-2, is KAGVTQTPRYLIKTRGQQVTLSCSPISGHRSVSWYQQTPGQGLQFLFEYFSETQRNKGNFPGRFSGRQFSNSRSEMNVSTLELGDSALYLCASSWLGTSGSPENGELFFGEGSRLTVL.

This clonotype has at least ten counts. This rearrangement joins TRBV7-2 to TRBJ2-5; 14 nucleotides agree with TRBD2. V lost 5 bases, J lost 7 bases, and 9 bases stayed unmatched. The germline gives CDR1 SGHTA, CDR2 FQGNSA. CDR3 length equals 16 residues. CDR3 in amino acids: CASSTRTSGGSVTQYF. DNA of the CDR3: TGTGCCAGCAGCACGAGGACTAGCGGGGGGTCGGTGACCCAGTACTTC.

CDR3 sequence: CASAGRNSNQPQHF. In DNA, the CDR3 is TGTGCCAGTGCGGGACGGAATAGCAATCAGCCCCAGCATTTT. This chain uses TRBV19 with TRBJ1-5; D is possibly TRBD1 (5 bases). The CDR3 is made up of 14 amino acids. Trimming took off 8 bases at V and 0 bases at J, with 11 bases between the two ends. Germline assignment: CDR1 LNHDA and CDR2 SQIVND (reference sequence).

V usage is TRBV6-4 and J usage is TRBJ2-7, with 14 nucleotides matching TRBD2. The CDR3 loop spans 13 amino acids. CDR1 MRHNA and CDR2 SNTAGT come from the germline V gene. The J segment lost 9 bases and the V segment lost 6 bases, leaving 4 bases of the junction unmatched. This chain's CDR3 is CASRGLAGARQYF. Here the CDR3 DNA reads TGTGCCAGCAGGGGACTAGCGGGAGCAAGGCAGTACTTC.

There are many counts of this clonotype. Written as DNA, the CDR3 is TGTGCCACCAGCGGGAATCCGGGTGGGGAGCTGTTTTTT. Its protein is CATSGNPGGELFF. The rearrangement links TRBV15 to TRBJ2-2; D ambiguous. CDR1 and CDR2 (germline): LNHNV, YYDKDF (reference sequence). There are 13 residues in the CDR3. V was clipped by 5 bases and J by 8 bases, with 12 bases between them.

This sequence joins TRBV19 and TRBJ2-1; D may correspond to TRBD1 or TRBD2 (6 bases each). V was cut by 3 bases and J by 7 bases, with 13 bases left in between. Germline values: CDR1 LNHDA, CDR2 SQIVND (reference sequence). There are 14 residues in the CDR3. CDR3 sequence reads: CASSIGGASNEQFF. In DNA form, the CDR3 reads TGTGCCAGTAGTATCGGGGGCGCGTCAAATGAGCAGTTCTTC.

This clonotype was found many times. The chain links TRBV11-2 to TRBJ2-1, with 15 nucleotides matching TRBD2. CDR1 SGHAT and CDR2 FQNNGV come from the germline V gene. J was trimmed by 6 bases and V by 6 bases; bases with no gene match: 9. This CDR3 comprises 17 residues. The CDR3 DNA reads as TGTGCCAGCAGGACCGGGACTAGCGGGAGGCTTGGCAATGAGCAGTTCTTC. Amino acids: CASRTGTSGRLGNEQFF.

This clonotype was seen ten or more times. The chain employs TRBV11-3 and TRBJ2-5, with 9 bases aligning to TRBD1. The CDR3 length is 13 residues. The J segment lost 5 bases and the V segment lost 5 bases, leaving 3 bases of the junction unmatched. From germline, CDR1 is SGHNT and CDR2 YENEEA. The CDR3 region is CASSVDRGETQYF. The CDR3 DNA sequence: TGTGCCAGCAGCGTCGACAGGGGGGAGACCCAGTACTTC.

This clonotype was recorded at least ten times. The chain couples TRBV29-1 to TRBJ2-5, with 10 bases lining up with TRBD2. This CDR3 is built from 14 residues. J gave up 3 bases and V 7 bases, and 8 bases lay outside the gene matches. CDR1 is SQVTM, CDR2 ANQGSEA, per germline. The CDR3 nucleotides are TGCAGCGCGGCTTCTAGCGGGGGAAAAGAGACCCAGTACTTC. Translation gives CSAASSGGKETQYF.

This clonotype was observed at least ten times. The chain has TRBV7-8 and TRBJ2-3; maybe TRBD2 (5 bases). V lost 3 bases to trimming and J lost 0 bases, with 7 bases between them. The germline V gene encodes CDR1 SGHVS and CDR2 FQNEAQ. The CDR3 totals 14 residues. This chain's CDR3 is CASSFWTSTDTQYF. The DNA of the CDR3 is TGTGCCAGCAGCTTCTGGACTAGCACAGATACGCAGTATTTT.